This T cell receptor beta chain was documented in a study of technical replicates of blood from a few donors. Germline values: CDR1 SGHNT, CDR2 YENEEA. The CDR3 is 15 amino acids. V lost 3 bases to trimming and J lost 0 bases, with 8 bases between them. The repertoire was sequenced with immunoSEQ multiplex PCR; TCRdb's copy has only in-frame clones and lacks some. The data hold tens of thousands of clones, with 93% observed a single time. The chain uses TRBV11-3 and TRBJ2-2; D remains unclear. The material sequenced was T cells isolated from PBMCs. The sequence came from a human donor in good health. The CDR3 sequence is CASSFGLSNTGELFF. CDR3 DNA: TGTGCCAGCAGCTTTGGGCTCTCGAACACCGGGGAGCTGTTTTTT.